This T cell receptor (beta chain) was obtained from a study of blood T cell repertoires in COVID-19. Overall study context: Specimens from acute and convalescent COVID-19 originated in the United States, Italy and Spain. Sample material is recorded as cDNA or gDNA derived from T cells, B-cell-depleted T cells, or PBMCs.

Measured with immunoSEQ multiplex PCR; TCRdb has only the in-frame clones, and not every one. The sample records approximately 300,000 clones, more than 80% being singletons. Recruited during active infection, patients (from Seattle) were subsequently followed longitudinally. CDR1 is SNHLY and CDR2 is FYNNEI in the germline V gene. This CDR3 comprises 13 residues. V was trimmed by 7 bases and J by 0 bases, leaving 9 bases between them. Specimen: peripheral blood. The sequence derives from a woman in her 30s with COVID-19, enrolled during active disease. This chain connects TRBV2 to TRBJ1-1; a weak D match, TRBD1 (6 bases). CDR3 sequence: CASNRQVNTEAFF. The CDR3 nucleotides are TGTGCCAGCAACCGACAGGTGAACACTGAAGCTTTCTTT.